Listed below are T cell receptor beta chains from one sample, sequenced in a study of blood T cell repertoires in COVID-19. TCRdb's table, derived via immunoSEQ multiplex PCR, lists solely in-frame clones and lacks some. The sample has some 97,000 clones, approximately 86% seen once; the top ten hold roughly 13%. Sequencing was carried out using peripheral blood. Every receptor here comes from a man in his fifties with active or convalescent COVID-19. CDR3s include the opening cysteine and the closing phenylalanine or tryptophan. Fields, in order: clone size, CDR3 length, J gene, V gene, CDR3 protein. For some rows the clone size is stated as once, few or many, or as a class when expanded; others skip it.

size: NA; length: 15; J: TRBJ2-1; V: TRBV5-1; CDR3: CASSFRTSVYNEQFF
size: NA; length: 13; J: TRBJ1-1; V: TRBV19; CDR3: CASERQGAPEAFF
size: NA; length: 13; J: TRBJ2-7; V: TRBV24-1; CDR3: CATSESDSYEQYF
size: NA; length: 14; J: TRBJ2-2; V: TRBV27; CDR3: CASSLSPAAGELFF
size: NA; length: 13; J: TRBJ2-1; V: TRBV7-3; CDR3: CASSLAEYNEQFF
size: few; length: 17; J: TRBJ2-3; V: TRBV24-1; CDR3: CATSDHRLAGGRDTQYF
size: NA; length: 15; J: TRBJ2-1; V: TRBV28; CDR3: CASELGGGRGYEQFF
size: NA; length: 14; J: TRBJ1-2; V: TRBV24-1; CDR3: CATSDTSGYYGYTF
size: NA; length: 13; J: TRBJ2-5; V: TRBV28; CDR3: CASGAGGWETQYF
size: NA; length: 17; J: TRBJ2-1; V: TRBV5-1; CDR3: CASSLARTSGVYNEQFF
size: NA; length: 16; J: TRBJ2-2; V: TRBV18; CDR3: CASSPPGGPNTGELFF
size: NA; length: 14; J: TRBJ1-1; V: TRBV9; CDR3: CASSPPGSLREAFF
size: NA; length: 15; J: TRBJ2-2; V: TRBV5-1; CDR3: CASSLGTGGTGELFF
size: NA; length: 15; J: TRBJ1-1; V: TRBV5-8; CDR3: CASSQRWAGGTEAFF
size: NA; length: 16; J: TRBJ2-7; V: TRBV18; CDR3: CASSPPTLAGPYEQYF
size: once; length: 15; J: TRBJ1-1; V: TRBV11-3; CDR3: CASSTGGGLGTEAFF